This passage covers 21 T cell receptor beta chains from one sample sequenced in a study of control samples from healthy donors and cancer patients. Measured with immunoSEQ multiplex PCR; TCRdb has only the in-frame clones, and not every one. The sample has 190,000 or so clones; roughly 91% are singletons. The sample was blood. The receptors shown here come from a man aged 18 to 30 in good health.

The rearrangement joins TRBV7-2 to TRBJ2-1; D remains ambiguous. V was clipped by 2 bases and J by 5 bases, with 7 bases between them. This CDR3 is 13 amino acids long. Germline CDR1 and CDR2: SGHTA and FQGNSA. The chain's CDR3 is CASSLSDHNEQFF. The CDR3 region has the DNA TGTGCCAGCAGCTTATCTGACCACAATGAGCAGTTCTTC.

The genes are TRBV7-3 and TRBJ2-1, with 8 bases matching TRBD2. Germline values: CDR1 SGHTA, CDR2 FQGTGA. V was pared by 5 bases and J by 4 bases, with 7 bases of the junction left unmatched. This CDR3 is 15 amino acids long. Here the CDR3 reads CASSPARGGYNEQFF. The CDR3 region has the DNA TGTGCCAGCAGCCCTGCTCGCGGGGGGTACAATGAGCAGTTCTTC.

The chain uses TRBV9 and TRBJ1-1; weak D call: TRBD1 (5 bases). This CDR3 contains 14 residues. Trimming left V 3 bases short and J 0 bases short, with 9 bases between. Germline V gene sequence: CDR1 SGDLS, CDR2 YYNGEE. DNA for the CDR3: TGTGCCAGCAGCGCAGGGAACATGAACACTGAAGCTTTCTTT. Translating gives CASSAGNMNTEAFF.

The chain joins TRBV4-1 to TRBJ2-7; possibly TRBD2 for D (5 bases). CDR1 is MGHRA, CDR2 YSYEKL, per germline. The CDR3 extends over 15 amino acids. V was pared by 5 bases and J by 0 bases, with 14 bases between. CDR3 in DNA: TGCGCCAGCAGCGGTAGAGGGTCTAGCTCCTACGAGCAGTACTTC. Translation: CASSGRGSSSYEQYF.

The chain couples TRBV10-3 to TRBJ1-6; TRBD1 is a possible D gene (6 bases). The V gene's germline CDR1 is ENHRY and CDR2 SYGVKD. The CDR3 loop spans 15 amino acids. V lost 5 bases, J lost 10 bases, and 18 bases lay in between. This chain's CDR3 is CAISPLQGRDSPLHF. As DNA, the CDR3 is TGTGCCATCAGTCCCCTGCAGGGGAGGGACTCACCCCTCCACTTT.

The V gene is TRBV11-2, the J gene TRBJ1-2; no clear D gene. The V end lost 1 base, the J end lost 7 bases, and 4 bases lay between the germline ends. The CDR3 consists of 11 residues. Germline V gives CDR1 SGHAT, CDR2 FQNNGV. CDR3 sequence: CASSLGGGYTF. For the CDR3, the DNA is TGTGCCAGCAGCTTAGGGGGTGGCTACACCTTC.

CDR3 nucleotide sequence: TGTGCCAGCAGGGGGACAGGGGTCTACGAGCAGTACTTC. Translating gives CASRGTGVYEQYF. The V call is TRBV6-5, the J call TRBJ2-7; 10 nucleotides align to TRBD1. The CDR3 has 13 residues. The germline V gene encodes CDR1 MNHEY and CDR2 SVGAGI. The trim removed 6 bases at V and 3 bases at J, leaving 2 bases unmatched.

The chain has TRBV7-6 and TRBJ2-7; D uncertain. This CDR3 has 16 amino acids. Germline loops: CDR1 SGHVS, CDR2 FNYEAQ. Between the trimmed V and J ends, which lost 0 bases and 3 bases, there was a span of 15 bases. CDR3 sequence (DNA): TGTGCCAGCAGCTTAGCGTTTCCTGGGTCAATCTACGAGCAGTACTTC. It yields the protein CASSLAFPGSIYEQYF.

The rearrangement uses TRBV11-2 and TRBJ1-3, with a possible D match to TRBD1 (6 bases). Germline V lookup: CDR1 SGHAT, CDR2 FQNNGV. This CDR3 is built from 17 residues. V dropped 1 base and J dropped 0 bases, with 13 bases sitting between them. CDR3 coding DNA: TGTGCCAGCAGCTTAGTACAGGGACTTGACTCTGGAAACACCATATATTTT. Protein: CASSLVQGLDSGNTIYF.

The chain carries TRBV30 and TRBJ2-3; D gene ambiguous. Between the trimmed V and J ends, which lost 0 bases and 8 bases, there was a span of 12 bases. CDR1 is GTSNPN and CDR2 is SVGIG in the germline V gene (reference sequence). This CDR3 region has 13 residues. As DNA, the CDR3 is TGTGCCTGGAGTGTGCAAGGGTCAGCTACGCAGTATTTT. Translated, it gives CAWSVQGSATQYF.

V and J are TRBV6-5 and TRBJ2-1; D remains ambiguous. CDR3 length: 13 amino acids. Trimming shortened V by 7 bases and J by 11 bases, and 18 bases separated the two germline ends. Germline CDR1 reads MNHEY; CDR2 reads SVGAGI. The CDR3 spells CASTGRSPTQQFF. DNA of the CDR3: TGTGCCAGCACTGGCAGGTCCCCCACCCAGCAGTTCTTC.

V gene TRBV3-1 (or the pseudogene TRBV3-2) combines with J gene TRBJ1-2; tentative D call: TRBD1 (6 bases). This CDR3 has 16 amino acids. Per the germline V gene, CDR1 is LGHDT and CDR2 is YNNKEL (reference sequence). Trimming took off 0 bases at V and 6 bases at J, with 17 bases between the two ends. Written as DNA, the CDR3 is TGTGCCAGCAGCCAAGAAACCCTCGTACAGGGCGATGGCTACACCTTC. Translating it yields CASSQETLVQGDGYTF.

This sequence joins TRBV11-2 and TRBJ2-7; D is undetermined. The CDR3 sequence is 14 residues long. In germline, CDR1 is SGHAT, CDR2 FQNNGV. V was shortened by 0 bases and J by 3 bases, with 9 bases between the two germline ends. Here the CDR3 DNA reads TGTGCCAGCAGCTTAGACGTTGGCTTCTACGAGCAGTACTTC. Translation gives CASSLDVGFYEQYF.

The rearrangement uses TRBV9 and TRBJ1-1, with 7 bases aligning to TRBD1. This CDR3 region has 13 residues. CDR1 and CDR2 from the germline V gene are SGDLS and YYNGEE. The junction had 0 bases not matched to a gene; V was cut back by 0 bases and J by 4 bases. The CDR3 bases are TGTGCCAGCAGCGTAGGGGACAGCACTGAAGCTTTCTTT. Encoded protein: CASSVGDSTEAFF.

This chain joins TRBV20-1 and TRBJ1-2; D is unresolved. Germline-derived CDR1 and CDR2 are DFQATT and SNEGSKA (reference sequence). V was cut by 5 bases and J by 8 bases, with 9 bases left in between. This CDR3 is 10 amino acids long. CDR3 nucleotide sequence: TGCAGTGCTCTGGTCGGAGGCTACACCTTC. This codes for CSALVGGYTF.

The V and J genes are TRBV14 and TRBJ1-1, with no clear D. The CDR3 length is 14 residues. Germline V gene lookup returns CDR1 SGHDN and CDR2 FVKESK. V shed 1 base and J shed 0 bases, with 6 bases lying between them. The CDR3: CASSQGQMNTEAFF. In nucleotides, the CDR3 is TGTGCCAGCAGCCAAGGGCAGATGAACACTGAAGCTTTCTTT.

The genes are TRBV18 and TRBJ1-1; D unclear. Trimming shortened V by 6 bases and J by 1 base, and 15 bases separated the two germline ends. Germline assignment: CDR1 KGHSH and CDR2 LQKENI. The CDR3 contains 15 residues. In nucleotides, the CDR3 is TGTGCCAGCTCCGACGAAGGACGGAAGAACACTGAAGCTTTCTTT. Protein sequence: CASSDEGRKNTEAFF. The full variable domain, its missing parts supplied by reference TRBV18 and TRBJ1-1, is NAGVMQNPRHLVRRRGQEARLRCSPMKGHSHVYWYRQLPEEGLKFMVYLQKENIIDESGMPKERFSAEFPKEGPSILRIQQVVRGDSAAYFCASSDEGRKNTEAFFGQGTRLTVV.

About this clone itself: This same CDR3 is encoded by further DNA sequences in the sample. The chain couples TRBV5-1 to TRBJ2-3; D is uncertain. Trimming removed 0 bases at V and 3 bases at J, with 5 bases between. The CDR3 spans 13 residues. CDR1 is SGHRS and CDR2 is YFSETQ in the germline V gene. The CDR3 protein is CASSLASTDTQYF. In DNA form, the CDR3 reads TGCGCCAGCAGCTTGGCCTCAACAGATACGCAGTATTTT.

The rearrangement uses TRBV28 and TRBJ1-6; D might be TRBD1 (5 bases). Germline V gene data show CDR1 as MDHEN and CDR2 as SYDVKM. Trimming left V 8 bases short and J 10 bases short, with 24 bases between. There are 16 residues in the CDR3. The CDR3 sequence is CASPPANGTAISPLHF. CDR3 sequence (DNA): TGTGCCAGCCCTCCTGCGAACGGGACTGCAATCTCACCCCTCCACTTT.

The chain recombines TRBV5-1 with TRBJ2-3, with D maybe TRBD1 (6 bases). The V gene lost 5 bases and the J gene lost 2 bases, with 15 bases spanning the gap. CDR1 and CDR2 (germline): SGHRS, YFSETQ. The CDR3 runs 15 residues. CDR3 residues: CASRLDSQPTDTQYF. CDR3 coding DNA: TGCGCCAGCAGGCTGGACAGCCAGCCCACAGATACGCAGTATTTT.

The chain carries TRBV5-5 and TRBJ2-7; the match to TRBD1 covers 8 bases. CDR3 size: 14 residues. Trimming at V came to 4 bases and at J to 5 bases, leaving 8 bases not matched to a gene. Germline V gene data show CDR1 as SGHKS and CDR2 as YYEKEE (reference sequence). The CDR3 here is CASSGGQGLDEQYF. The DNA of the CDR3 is TGTGCCAGCAGCGGTGGACAGGGCCTGGACGAGCAGTACTTC. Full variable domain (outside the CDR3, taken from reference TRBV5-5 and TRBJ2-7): DAGVTQSPTHLIKTRGQQVTLRCSPISGHKSVSWYQQVLGQGPQFIFQYYEKEERGRGNFPDRFSARQFPNYSSELNVNALLLGDSALYLCASSGGQGLDEQYFGPGTRLTVT.